This TCR beta chain was sequenced in a study of response to subunit inactivated influenza vaccine. The study, taken as a whole, reports: With each seasonal influenza vaccination, the authors suggested, few new T cells are recruited.

This clonotype was observed at least ten times. The antigen remains undetermined. From the RT-PCR reads, TCRdb called clonotypes with MiXCR, one entry per CDR3 protein. The data hold approximately 500,000 distinct CDR3 sequences, with roughly 13% observed a single time. The CDR3 runs to 14 residues. The V end lost 6 bases, the J end lost 3 bases, and 16 bases lay between the germline ends. Germline CDR1 DFQATT, CDR2 SNEGSKA (reference sequence). This clonotype was sampled from a man aged 50-60 years who received an inactivated influenza vaccine. Sequences were derived from PBMCs from blood, sampled roughly 6 weeks after vaccination. The rearrangement uses TRBV20-1 and TRBJ2-3; D is possibly TRBD1 (6 bases). The CDR3 protein is CSAEWTVKTDTQYF. The CDR3 DNA reads as TGCAGTGCAGAGTGGACAGTCAAGACAGATACGCAGTATTTT.